Each of the 4 T cell receptor beta chains below was sequenced from the same sample in a study of blood T cell repertoires in COVID-19. Sequencing was performed with immunoSEQ multiplex PCR; in TCRdb, only in-frame clones are kept and a portion is missing. This table holds a few hundred thousand clones, over 75% found once. Sequencing input: PBMCs or T cells enriched from blood (not recorded which). All receptors come from a man younger than 45 who had recovered from COVID-19.

The V call is TRBV7-9, the J call TRBJ1-4, with 8 bases that match TRBD1. This CDR3 contains 15 residues. Unmatched junction bases numbered 6, after V lost 7 bases and J lost 2 bases. From germline, CDR1 is SEHNR and CDR2 FQNEAQ (reference sequence). The CDR3 region is CASIEGQGTNEKLFF. The DNA for the CDR3 is TGTGCCAGCATTGAAGGACAGGGTACTAATGAAAAACTGTTTTTT.

J is TRBJ1-1 and V is TRBV30; perhaps TRBD1 as D (5 bases). CDR1 and CDR2 (germline): GTSNPN, SVGIG (reference sequence). This CDR3 is 13 amino acids long. Trimming took off 4 bases at V and 7 bases at J, with 16 bases between the two ends. CDR3 sequence reads: CAWTYQGTGEAFF. In nucleotides, the CDR3 is TGTGCCTGGACTTATCAGGGAACAGGTGAAGCTTTCTTT. The full variable domain, in which reference TRBV30 and TRBJ1-1 provide the parts outside the CDR3, is SQTIHQWPATLVQPVGSPLSLECTVEGTSNPNLYWYRQAAGRGLQLLFYSVGIGQISSEVPQNLSASRPQDRQFILSSKKLLLSDSGFYLCAWTYQGTGEAFFGQGTRLTVV.

The rearrangement links TRBV6-5 to TRBJ1-2; 8 bases line up with TRBD1. V was pared by 5 bases and J by 6 bases, with 8 bases of the junction left unmatched. Per germline, CDR1 MNHEY and CDR2 SVGAGI. CDR3 length: 14 amino acids. CDR3 coding DNA: TGTGCCAGCAGTCGACAGGGGTACATCGATGGCTACACCTTC. It encodes CASSRQGYIDGYTF.

This chain joins TRBV4-3 and TRBJ1-2; D might be TRBD1 (6 bases). V lost 1 base to trimming and J lost 1 base, with 16 bases between them. Germline CDR1 LGHNA, CDR2 YSLEER. The CDR3 is 17 amino acids. CDR3 DNA: TGCGCCAGCAGCCAAGGTATACCGGACAGAAGTAACTATGGCTACACCTTC. This codes for CASSQGIPDRSNYGYTF.